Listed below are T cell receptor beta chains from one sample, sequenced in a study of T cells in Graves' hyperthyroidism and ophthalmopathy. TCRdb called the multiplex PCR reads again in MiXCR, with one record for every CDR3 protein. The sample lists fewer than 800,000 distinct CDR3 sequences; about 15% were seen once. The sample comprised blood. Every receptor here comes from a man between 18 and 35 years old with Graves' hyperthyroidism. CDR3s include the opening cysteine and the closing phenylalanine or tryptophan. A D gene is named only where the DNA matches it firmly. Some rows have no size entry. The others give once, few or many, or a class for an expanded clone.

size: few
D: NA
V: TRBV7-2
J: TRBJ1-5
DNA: TGTGCCAGCAGCTTAGTTGGGACTTTAATAAATCAGCCCCAGCATTTT
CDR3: CASSLVGTLINQPQHF

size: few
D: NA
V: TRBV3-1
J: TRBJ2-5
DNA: TGTGCCAGCAGCCAAGAAGGGGGTGCATACCAAGAGACCCAGTACTTC
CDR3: CASSQEGGAYQETQYF

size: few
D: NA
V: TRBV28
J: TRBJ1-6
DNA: TGTGCCAGCAGCCATGGGCAATGGGGTTCACCCCTCCACTTT
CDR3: CASSHGQWGSPLHF

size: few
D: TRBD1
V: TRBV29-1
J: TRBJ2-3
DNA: TGCAGCGTTGAAGGGGACAGGTTCACAGATACGCAGTATTTT
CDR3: CSVEGDRFTDTQYF

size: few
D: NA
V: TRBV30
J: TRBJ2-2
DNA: TGTGCCTCGTCCCACAGGGTGGGCACCGGGGAGCTGTTTTTT
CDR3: CASSHRVGTGELFF

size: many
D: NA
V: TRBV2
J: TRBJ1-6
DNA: TGTGCCAGCAACAGGGATTCACCCCTCCACTTT
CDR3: CASNRDSPLHF

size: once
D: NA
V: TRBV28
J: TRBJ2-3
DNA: TGTGCCAGCAGAGCAACAGATATGCAGTATTTT
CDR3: CASRATDMQYF

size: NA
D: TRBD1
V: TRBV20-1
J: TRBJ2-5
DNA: TGCAGTGCCGTACCCAGGGGGCGTGAGACCCAGTACTTC
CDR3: CSAVPRGRETQYF

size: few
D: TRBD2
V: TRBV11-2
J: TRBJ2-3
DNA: TGTGCCAGCAGCCGGGGGGGGGAGAGGGCAGATACGCAGTATTTT
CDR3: CASSRGGERADTQYF

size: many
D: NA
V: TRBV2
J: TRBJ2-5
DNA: TGTGCCAGCAGTGAAGCGTCAGCCCAAGAGACCCAGTACTTC
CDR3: CASSEASAQETQYF

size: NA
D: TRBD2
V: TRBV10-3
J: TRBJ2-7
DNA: TGTGCCATCAGCGCGGGGGAGCGGGCCCTCGAGCAGTACTTC
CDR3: CAISAGERALEQYF

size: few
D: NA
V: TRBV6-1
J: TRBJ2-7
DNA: TGTGCCAGCCGTATCGGGACCGCTTCCTACGAGCAGTACTTC
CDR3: CASRIGTASYEQYF

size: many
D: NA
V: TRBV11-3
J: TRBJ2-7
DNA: TGTGCCAGCAGCCCGCTAGTTGGGCCGTCCTACGAGCAGTACTTC
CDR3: CASSPLVGPSYEQYF

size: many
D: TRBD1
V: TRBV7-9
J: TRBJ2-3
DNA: TGTGCCAGCAGCGACCGGGACAGGGACCCAGATACGCAGTATTTT
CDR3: CASSDRDRDPDTQYF

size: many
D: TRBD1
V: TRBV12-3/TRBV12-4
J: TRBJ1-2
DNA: TGTGCCAGCAGAGCCGGACAGGGGGCGAGTGGCTACACCTTC
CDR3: CASRAGQGASGYTF

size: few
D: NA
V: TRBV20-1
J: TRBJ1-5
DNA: TGCAGTGCTCCTTCCCAGGGGCCGCAGCCCCAGCATTTT
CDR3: CSAPSQGPQPQHF

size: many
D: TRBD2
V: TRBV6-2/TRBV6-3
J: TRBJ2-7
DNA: TGTGCCAGCAGAGAGAGGGGGCTATGGACTAGCGGGACCCGCTCCTACGAGCAGTACTTC
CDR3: CASRERGLWTSGTRSYEQYF

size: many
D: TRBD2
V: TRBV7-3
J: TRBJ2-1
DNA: TGTGCCAGCAGCTTAATGGGACTAGCGGACAATGAGCAGTTCTTC
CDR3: CASSLMGLADNEQFF

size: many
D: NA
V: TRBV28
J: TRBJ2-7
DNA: TGTGCCAGCAGCCCTACTAGCTCCTCCAGCTCCTACGAGCAGTACTTC
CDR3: CASSPTSSSSSYEQYF

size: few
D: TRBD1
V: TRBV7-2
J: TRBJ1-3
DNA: TGTGCCAGCAGCCTCGGGACAGGGTTATACACCATATATTTT
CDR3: CASSLGTGLYTIYF

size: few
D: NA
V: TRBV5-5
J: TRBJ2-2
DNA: TGTGCCAGCAGCTCCCGGGTAAACACCGGGGAGCTGTTTTTT
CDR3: CASSSRVNTGELFF

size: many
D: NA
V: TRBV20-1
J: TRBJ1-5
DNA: TGCAGTGCTAGAGTGTTGGGCAGGGGTGGGCAGCCCCAGCATTTT
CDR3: CSARVLGRGGQPQHF

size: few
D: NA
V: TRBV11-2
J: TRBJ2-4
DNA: TGTGCCAGCAGCTCTCTAGAACAAGCCAAAAACATTCAGTACTTC
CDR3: CASSSLEQAKNIQYF

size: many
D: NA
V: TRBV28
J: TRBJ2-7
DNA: TGTGCCAGCAGTAGGGGAACCCTAGGGCAGTACTTC
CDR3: CASSRGTLGQYF

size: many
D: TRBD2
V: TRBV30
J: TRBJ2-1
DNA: TGTGCCTGGAGCTTCCTAGCGGGAGGAAGCTCCTACAATGAGCAGTTCTTC
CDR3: CAWSFLAGGSSYNEQFF

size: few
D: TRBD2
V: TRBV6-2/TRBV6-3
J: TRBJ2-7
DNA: TGTGCCAGCAGTAGGACTAGCGAGCAGTACTTC
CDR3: CASSRTSEQYF

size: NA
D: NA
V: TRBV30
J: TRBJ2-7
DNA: TGTGCCTGGAGCGAGGGTTTGAGCTACGAGCAGTACTTC
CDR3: CAWSEGLSYEQYF

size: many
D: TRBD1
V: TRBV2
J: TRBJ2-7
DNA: TGTGCCAGCAGTTCAAATCAAATAGACAGGGCGATACCCTACGAGCAGTACTTC
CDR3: CASSSNQIDRAIPYEQYF

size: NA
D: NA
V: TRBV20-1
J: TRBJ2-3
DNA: TGCAGTGTAGATCAGGGGGACTCGCGGGCAGATACGCAGTATTTT
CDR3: CSVDQGDSRADTQYF

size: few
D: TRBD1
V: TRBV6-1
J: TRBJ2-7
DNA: TGTGCCAGCACGACAGGGATTTACGAGCAGTACTTC
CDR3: CASTTGIYEQYF